One sample yielded the 2 T cell receptor beta chains listed below, sequenced in a study of OX40 agonist ivuxolimab in advanced cancers. TCRdb's copy holds only in-frame clones and misses some; the assay was immunoSEQ multiplex PCR. Of fewer than 25,000 clones detected, approximately 78% appear once; the ten largest clones hold over 20%. The sample consisted of CD4+ or CD8+ T cells sorted from blood, taken in a trial of the OX40 agonist ivuxolimab. The receptors derive from an adult with an advanced solid tumor such as melanoma, head and neck, liver or kidney cancer.

The chain employs TRBV13 and TRBJ2-7; D remains ambiguous. V gave up 5 bases and J gave up 1 base, with 9 bases separating them. Germline V lookup: CDR1 PRHDT, CDR2 FYEKMQ (reference sequence). CDR3 length: 13 residues. In nucleotides, the CDR3 is TGTGCCAGCAGCCCCGGGCAGTCCTACGAGCAGTACTTC. It yields the protein CASSPGQSYEQYF.

On this clone itself: The sample contains more than one DNA sequence encoding this CDR3. The V call is TRBV30, the J call TRBJ2-4, with a tentative D call TRBD2 (7 bases). The CDR3 runs to 16 residues. Per the germline V gene, CDR1 is GTSNPN and CDR2 is SVGIG (reference sequence). The V gene lost 4 bases and the J gene lost 1 base, with 17 bases spanning the gap. The CDR3: CAWTLGGAGAKNIQYF. CDR3 sequence (DNA): TGTGCCTGGACCCTAGGGGGGGCAGGGGCCAAAAACATTCAGTACTTC.